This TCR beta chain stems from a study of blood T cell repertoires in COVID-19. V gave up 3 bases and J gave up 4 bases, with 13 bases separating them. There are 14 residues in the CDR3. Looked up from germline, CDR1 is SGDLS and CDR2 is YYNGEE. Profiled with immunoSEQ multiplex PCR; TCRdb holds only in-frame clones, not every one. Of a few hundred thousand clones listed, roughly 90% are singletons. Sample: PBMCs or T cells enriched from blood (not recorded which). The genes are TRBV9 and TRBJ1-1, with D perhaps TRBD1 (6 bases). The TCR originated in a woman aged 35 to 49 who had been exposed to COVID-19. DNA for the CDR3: TGTGCCAGCAGCGGCAGGGGCGGGGGCACTGAAGCTTTCTTT. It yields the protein CASSGRGGGTEAFF.